These 3 T cell receptor beta chains originate from one sample sequenced in a study of shared T cell receptors in the human thymus. Sequencing was performed with immunoSEQ multiplex PCR; in TCRdb, only in-frame clones are kept and a portion is missing. Among more than 550,000 clones listed, 80% to 90% were seen once. In addition, the sample was reused for a study of human thymus T cells.

Specimen: thymocytes. These receptors all stem from a girl under three years old with a congenital heart defect.

The chain links TRBV6-4 to TRBJ1-1; D unclear. This CDR3 has 13 amino acids. The V gene lost 4 bases and the J gene lost 6 bases, with 12 bases spanning the gap. Germline assignment: CDR1 MRHNA and CDR2 SNTAGT. Here the CDR3 reads CASSVISGSEAFF. The CDR3 region has the DNA TGTGCCAGCAGTGTAATTTCAGGCTCTGAAGCTTTCTTT.

In nucleotides, the CDR3 is TGCGCCAGCAGCCAAGACCCGGGACAGGGTGAACACACCTTC. Its translation: CASSQDPGQGEHTF. The chain uses TRBV4-1 and TRBJ1-2, with 9 bases identical to TRBD1. Germline V gene data show CDR1 as MGHRA and CDR2 as YSYEKL. The CDR3 contains 14 residues. V was clipped by 0 bases and J by 12 bases; unmatched bases: 8.

The CDR3 coding sequence is TGTGCCAGCAGCTTGGCGGGGAGGCCTTATCAGCCCCAGCATTTT. Encoded protein: CASSLAGRPYQPQHF. The V gene is TRBV5-6, the J gene TRBJ1-5; D ambiguous. The CDR3 runs 15 residues. V was cut by 0 bases and J by 5 bases, with 12 bases left in between. Germline V lookup: CDR1 SGHDT, CDR2 YYEEEE. Together with reference TRBV5-6 and TRBJ1-5, the CDR3 gives the full variable domain: DAGVTQSPTHLIKTRGQQVTLRCSPKSGHDTVSWYQQALGQGPQFIFQYYEEEERQRGNFPDRFSGHQFPNYSSELNVNALLLGDSALYLCASSLAGRPYQPQHFGDGTRLSIL.